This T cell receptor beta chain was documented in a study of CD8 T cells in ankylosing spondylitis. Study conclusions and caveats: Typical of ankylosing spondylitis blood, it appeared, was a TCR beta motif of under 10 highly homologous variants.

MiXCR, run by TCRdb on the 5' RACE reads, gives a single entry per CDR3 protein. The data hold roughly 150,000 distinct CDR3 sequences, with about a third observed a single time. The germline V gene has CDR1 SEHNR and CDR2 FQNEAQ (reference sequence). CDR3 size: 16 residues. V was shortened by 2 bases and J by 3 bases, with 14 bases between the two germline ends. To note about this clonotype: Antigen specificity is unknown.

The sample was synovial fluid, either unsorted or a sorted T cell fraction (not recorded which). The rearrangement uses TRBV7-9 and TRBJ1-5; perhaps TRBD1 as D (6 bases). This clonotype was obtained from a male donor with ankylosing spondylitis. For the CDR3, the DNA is TGTGCCAGCAGCTTAAACAGGGCAGGTGACAATCAGCCCCAGCATTTT. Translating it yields CASSLNRAGDNQPQHF.